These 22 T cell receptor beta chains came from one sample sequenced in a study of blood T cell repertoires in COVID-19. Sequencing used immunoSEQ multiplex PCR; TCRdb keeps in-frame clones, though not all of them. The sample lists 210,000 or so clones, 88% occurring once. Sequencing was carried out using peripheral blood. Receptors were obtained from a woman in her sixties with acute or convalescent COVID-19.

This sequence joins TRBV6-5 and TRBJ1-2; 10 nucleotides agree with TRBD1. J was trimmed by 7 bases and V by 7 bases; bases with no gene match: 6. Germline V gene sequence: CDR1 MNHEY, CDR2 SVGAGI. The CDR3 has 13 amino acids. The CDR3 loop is CASTRDRGVGYTF. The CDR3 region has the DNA TGTGCCAGCACAAGGGACAGGGGTGTTGGCTACACCTTC.

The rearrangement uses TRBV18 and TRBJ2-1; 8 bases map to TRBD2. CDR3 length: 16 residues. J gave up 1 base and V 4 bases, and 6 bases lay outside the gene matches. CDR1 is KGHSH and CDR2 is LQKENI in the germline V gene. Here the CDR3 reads CASSRAGGISYNEQFF. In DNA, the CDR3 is TGTGCCAGCTCACGGGCGGGAGGAATATCCTACAATGAGCAGTTCTTC.

This chain's CDR3 is CASSPGTYTQYF. The CDR3, as DNA: TGTGCCAGCAGCCCTGGGACTTATACGCAGTATTTT. The chain recombines TRBV9 with TRBJ2-3; possible D gene TRBD2, 6 bases. Germline V gene data show CDR1 as SGDLS and CDR2 as YYNGEE. V was shortened by 4 bases and J by 7 bases, with 10 bases between the two germline ends. The CDR3 length is 12 residues.

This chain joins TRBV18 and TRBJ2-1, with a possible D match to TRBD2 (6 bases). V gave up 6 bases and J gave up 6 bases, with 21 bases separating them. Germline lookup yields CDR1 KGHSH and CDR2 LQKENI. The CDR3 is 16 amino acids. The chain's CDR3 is CASSPMAGQTSNEQFF. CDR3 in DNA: TGTGCCAGCTCCCCTATGGCGGGGCAGACATCCAATGAGCAGTTCTTC.

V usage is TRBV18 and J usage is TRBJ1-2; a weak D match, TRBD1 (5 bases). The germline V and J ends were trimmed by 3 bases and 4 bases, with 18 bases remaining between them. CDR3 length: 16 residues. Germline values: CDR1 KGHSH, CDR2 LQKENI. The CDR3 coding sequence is TGTGCCAGCTCACCGCCGGGGGGGAACAATTTCTATGGCTACACCTTC. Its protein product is CASSPPGGNNFYGYTF.

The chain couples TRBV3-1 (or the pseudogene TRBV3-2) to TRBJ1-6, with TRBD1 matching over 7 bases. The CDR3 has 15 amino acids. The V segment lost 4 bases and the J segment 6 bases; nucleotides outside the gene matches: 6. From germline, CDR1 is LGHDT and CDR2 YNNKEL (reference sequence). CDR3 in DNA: TGTGCCAGCAGCCCCACTCGACAGGGTAATTCACCCCTCCACTTT. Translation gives CASSPTRQGNSPLHF.

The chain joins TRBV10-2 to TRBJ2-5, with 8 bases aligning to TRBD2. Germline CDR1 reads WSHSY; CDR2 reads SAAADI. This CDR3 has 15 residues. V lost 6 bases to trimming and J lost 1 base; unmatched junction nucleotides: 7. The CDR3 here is CASSPSSGTQETQYF. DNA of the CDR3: TGCGCCAGCAGCCCCAGTAGCGGGACCCAAGAGACCCAGTACTTC.

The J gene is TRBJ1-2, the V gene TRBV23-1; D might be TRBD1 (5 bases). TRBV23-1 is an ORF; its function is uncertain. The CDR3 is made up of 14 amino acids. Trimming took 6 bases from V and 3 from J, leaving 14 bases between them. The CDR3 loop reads CASSPLRQHYGYTF. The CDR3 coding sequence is TGCGCCAGCAGCCCCCTTAGACAGCACTATGGCTACACCTTC.

The DNA of the CDR3 is TGTGCCAGCAGTCGATTACCCCCCTCAGAGACTACGAACACTGAAGCTTTCTTT. This gives the protein CASSRLPPSETTNTEAFF. J is TRBJ1-1 and V is TRBV27; unclear D gene. V was trimmed by 5 bases and J by 1 base, leaving 23 bases between them. Germline CDR1 is MNHEY and CDR2 is SMNVEV (reference sequence). CDR3 length: 18 amino acids.

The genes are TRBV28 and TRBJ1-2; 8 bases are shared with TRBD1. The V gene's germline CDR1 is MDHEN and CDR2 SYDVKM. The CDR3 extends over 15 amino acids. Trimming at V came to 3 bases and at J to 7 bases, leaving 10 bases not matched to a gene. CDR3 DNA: TGTGCCAGCAGTTTGAGGACAGGGATTTTTGGTGGCTACACCTTC. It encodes CASSLRTGIFGGYTF.

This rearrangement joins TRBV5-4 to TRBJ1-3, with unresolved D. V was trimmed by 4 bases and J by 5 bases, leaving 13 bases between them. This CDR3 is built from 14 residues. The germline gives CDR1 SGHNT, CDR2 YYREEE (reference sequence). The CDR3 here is CASSGGGPRNTIYF. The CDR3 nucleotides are TGTGCCAGCAGCGGAGGAGGGCCAAGAAACACCATATATTTT.

The CDR3 reads CASSLKGQGRLRGYEQYF. CDR3 DNA sequence: TGTGCCAGCAGCTTGAAGGGACAGGGAAGATTGCGGGGCTACGAGCAGTACTTC. V gene TRBV5-6 combines with J gene TRBJ2-7, with 9 positions matching TRBD1. The CDR3 loop spans 18 amino acids. Germline V gene data show CDR1 as SGHDT and CDR2 as YYEEEE. Trimming at V came to 1 base and at J to 3 bases, leaving 14 bases not matched to a gene.

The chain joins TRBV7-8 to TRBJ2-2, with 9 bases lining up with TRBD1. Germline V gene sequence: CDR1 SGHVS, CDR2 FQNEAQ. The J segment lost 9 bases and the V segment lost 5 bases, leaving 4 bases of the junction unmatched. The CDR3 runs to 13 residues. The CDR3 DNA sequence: TGTGCCAGCAGCCCGGACAGGGGCCGGGAGCTGTTTTTT. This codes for CASSPDRGRELFF.

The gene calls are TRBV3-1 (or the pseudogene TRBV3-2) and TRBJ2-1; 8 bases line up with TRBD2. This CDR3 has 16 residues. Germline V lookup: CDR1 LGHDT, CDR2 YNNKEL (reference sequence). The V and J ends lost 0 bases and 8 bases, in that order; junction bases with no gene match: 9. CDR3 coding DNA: TGTGCCAGCAGCCAAGACCGCGGGGGGAGGGTAGATGAGCAGTTCTTC. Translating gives CASSQDRGGRVDEQFF.

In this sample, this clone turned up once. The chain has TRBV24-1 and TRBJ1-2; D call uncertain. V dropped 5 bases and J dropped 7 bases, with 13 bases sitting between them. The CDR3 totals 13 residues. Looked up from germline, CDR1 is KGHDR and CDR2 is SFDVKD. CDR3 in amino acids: CATSGYGTGGYTF. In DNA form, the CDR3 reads TGTGCCACCAGTGGTTACGGAACGGGTGGCTACACCTTC.

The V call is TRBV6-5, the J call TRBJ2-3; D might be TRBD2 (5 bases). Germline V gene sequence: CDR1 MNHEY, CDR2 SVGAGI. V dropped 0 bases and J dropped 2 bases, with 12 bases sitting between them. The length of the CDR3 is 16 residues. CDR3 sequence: CASSYSPLVFTDTQYF. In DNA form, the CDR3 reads TGTGCCAGCAGTTACTCCCCACTAGTTTTCACAGATACGCAGTATTTT.

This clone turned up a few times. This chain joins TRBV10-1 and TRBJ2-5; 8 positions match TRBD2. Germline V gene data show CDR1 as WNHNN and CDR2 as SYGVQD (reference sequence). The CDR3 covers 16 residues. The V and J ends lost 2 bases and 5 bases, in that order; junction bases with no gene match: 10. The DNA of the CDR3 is TGCGCCAGCAGTGAGCCAATAGCGGGAAGGGGGGAGACCCAGTACTTC. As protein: CASSEPIAGRGETQYF.

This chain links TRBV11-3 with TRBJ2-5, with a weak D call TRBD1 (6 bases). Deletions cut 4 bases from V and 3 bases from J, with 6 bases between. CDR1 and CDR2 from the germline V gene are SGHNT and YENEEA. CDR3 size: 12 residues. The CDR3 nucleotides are TGTGCCAGCAGCTACAGGGAAGAGACCCAGTACTTC. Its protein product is CASSYREETQYF.

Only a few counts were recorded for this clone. The CDR3 bases are TGCAGCGTTGATCGACAGACTGTTAACTATGGCTACACCTTC. Translating gives CSVDRQTVNYGYTF. J is TRBJ1-2 and V is TRBV29-1; tentative D call: TRBD1 (5 bases). The CDR3 has 14 amino acids. Germline V lookup: CDR1 SQVTM, CDR2 ANQGSEA. The germline V and J ends were trimmed by 3 bases and 1 base, with 12 bases remaining between them.

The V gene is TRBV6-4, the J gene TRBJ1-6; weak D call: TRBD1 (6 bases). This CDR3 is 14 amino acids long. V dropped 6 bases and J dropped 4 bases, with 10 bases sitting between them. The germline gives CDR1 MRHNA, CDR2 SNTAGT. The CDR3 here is CASSDGQYNSPLHF. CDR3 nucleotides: TGTGCCAGCAGCGACGGACAGTATAATTCACCCCTCCACTTT.

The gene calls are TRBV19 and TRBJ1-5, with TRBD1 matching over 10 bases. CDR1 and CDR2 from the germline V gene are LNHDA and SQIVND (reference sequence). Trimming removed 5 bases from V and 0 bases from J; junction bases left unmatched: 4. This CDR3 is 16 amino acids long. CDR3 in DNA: TGTGCCAGTAGTTCTGGGACAGGGGTTAGCAATCAGCCCCAGCATTTT. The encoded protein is CASSSGTGVSNQPQHF.

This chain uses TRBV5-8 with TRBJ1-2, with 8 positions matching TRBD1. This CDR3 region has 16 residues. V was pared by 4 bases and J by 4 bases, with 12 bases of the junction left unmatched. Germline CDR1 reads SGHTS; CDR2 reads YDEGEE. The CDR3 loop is CASSVGTGPRIYGYTF. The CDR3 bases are TGTGCCAGCAGCGTCGGGACAGGACCAAGAATCTATGGCTACACCTTC.